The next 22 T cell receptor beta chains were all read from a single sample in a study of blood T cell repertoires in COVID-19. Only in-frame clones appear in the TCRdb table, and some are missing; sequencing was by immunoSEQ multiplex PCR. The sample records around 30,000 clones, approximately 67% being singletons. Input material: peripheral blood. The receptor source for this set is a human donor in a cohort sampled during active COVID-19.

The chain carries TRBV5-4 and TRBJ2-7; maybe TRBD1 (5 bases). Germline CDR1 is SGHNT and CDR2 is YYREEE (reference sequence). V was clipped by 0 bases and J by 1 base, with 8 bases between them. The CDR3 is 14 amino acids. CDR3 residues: CASSLDRTSYEQYF. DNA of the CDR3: TGTGCCAGCAGCTTGGACCGGACATCCTACGAGCAGTACTTC.

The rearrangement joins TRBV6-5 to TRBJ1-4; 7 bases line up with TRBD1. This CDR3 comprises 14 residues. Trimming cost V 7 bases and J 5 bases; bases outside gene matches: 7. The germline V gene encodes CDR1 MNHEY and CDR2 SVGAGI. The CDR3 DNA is TGTGCCAGCAACTTGGTCAGGGGGAATGAAAAACTGTTTTTT. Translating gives CASNLVRGNEKLFF.

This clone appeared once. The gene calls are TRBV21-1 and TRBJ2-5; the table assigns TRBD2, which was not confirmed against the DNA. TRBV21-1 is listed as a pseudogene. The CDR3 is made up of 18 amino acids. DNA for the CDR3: TGTGCCAGCAGCAAAGGTGAGTGGGGGGTAACGGAAGAAGAGACCCAGTACTTC. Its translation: CASSKGEWGVTEEETQYF.

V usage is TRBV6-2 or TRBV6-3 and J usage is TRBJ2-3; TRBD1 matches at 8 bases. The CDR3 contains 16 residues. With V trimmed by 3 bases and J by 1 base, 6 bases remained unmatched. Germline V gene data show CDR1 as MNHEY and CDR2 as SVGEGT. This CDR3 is CASSYRTGQGTDTQYF. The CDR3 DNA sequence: TGTGCCAGCAGTTATCGGACAGGGCAAGGCACAGATACGCAGTATTTT.

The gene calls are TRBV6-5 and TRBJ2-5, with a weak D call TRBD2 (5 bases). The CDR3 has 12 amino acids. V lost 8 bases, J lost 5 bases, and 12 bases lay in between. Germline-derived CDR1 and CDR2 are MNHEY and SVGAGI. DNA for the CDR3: TGTGCCAGCCTATCCCCGGGGGAGACCCAGTACTTC. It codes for CASLSPGETQYF.

The CDR3 nucleotides are TGCGCCAGCAGCCAAGATCCCGGACTAGCGGGAGCTCGGGAGCAGTTCTTC. Translated: CASSQDPGLAGAREQFF. The chain joins TRBV4-3 to TRBJ2-1; 13 bases agree with TRBD2. From germline, CDR1 is LGHNA and CDR2 YSLEER. The CDR3 has 17 amino acids. The J segment lost 10 bases and the V segment lost 0 bases, leaving 9 bases of the junction unmatched.

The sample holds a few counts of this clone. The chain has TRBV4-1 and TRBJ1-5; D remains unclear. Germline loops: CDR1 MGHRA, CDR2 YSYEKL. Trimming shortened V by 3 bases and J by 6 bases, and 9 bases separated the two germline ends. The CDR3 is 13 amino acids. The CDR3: CASSQVTGQPQHF. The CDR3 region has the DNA TGCGCCAGCAGCCAGGTCACGGGTCAGCCCCAGCATTTT.

This CDR3 reads CASSFTGSGNTIYF. The CDR3 region has the DNA TGTGCCAGCAGCTTCACAGGTTCTGGAAACACCATATATTTT. The rearrangement links TRBV5-8 to TRBJ1-3; possibly TRBD1 for D (5 bases). Trimming took off 2 bases at V and 1 base at J, with 7 bases between the two ends. Per germline, CDR1 SGHTS and CDR2 YDEGEE. This CDR3 spans 14 amino acids.

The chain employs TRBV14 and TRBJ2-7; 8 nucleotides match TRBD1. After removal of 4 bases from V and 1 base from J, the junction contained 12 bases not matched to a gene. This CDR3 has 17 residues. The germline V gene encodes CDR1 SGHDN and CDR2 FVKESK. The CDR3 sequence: CASSRMPLRDRSYEQYF. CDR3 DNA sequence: TGTGCCAGCAGCCGTATGCCCCTCAGGGACAGGTCCTACGAGCAGTACTTC.

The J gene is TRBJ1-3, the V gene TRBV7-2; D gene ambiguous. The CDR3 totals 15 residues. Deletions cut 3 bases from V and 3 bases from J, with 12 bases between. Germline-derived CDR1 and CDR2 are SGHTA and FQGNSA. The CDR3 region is CASSLRGPNGNTIYF. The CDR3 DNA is TGTGCCAGCAGCTTGAGAGGTCCCAATGGAAACACCATATATTTT.

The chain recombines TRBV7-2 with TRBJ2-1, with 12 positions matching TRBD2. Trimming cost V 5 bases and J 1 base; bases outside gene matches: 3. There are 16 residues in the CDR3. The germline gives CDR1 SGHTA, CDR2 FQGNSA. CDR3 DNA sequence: TGTGCCAGCAGCAAAGGGACTAGCGGGTCCTACAATGAGCAGTTCTTC. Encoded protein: CASSKGTSGSYNEQFF.

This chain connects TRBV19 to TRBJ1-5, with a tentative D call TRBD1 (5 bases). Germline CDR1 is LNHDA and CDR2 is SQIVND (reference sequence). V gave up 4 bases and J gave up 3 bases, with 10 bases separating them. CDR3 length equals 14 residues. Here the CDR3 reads CASSTRDFNQPQHF. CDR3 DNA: TGTGCCAGTAGTACCAGGGATTTCAATCAGCCCCAGCATTTT.

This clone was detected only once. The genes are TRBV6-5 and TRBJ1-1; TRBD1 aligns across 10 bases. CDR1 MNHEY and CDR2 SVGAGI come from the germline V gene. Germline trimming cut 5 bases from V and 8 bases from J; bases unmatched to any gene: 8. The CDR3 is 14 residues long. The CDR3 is CASSMGQGITEAFF. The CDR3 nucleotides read TGTGCCAGCAGTATGGGACAGGGGATAACGGAAGCTTTCTTT.

The DNA of the CDR3 is TGTGCCAGCAGCCAAGTGGGACAGGGAAATTCACCCCTCCACTTT. This translates into CASSQVGQGNSPLHF. This chain uses TRBV3-1 (or the pseudogene TRBV3-2) with TRBJ1-6, with TRBD1 identical over 9 bases. In germline, CDR1 is LGHDT, CDR2 YNNKEL (reference sequence). J was trimmed by 7 bases and V by 1 base; bases with no gene match: 2. The CDR3 is made up of 15 amino acids.

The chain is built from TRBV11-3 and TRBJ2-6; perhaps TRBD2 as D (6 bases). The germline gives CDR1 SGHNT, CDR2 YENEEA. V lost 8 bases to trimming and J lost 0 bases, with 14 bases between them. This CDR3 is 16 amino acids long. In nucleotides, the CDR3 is TGTGCCAGCGTCTCGGGACTTACCTCTGGGGCCAACGTCCTGACTTTC. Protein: CASVSGLTSGANVLTF. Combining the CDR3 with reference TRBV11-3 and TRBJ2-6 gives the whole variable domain EAGVVQSPRYKIIEKKQPVAFWCNPISGHNTLYWYLQNLGQGPELLIRYENEEAVDDSQLPKDRFSAERLKGVDSTLKIQPAELGDSAVYLCASVSGLTSGANVLTFGAGSRLTVL.

The CDR3 sequence: CASSGQGNTEAFF. CDR3 DNA: TGCGCCAGCAGTGGACAGGGGAACACTGAAGCTTTCTTT. The V gene is TRBV10-2, the J gene TRBJ1-1, with 7 bases matching TRBD1. CDR3 length: 13 amino acids. V shed 4 bases and J 1 base; nucleotides not matched to a gene: 0. Germline V gene data show CDR1 as WSHSY and CDR2 as SAAADI.

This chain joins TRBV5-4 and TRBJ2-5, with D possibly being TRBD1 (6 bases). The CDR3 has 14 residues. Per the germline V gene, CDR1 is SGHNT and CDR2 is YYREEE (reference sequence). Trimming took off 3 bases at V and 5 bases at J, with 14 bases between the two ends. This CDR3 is CASSSTGTWETQYF. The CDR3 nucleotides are TGTGCCAGCAGCTCCACAGGGACGTGGGAGACCCAGTACTTC.

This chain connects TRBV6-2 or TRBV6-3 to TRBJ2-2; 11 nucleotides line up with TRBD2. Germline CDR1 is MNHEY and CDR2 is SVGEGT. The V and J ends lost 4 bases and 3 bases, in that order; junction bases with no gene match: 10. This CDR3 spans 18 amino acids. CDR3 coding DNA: TGTGCCAGCAGTTCTCGACTAGCGGGACTACGGTACACCGGGGAGCTGTTTTTT. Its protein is CASSSRLAGLRYTGELFF.

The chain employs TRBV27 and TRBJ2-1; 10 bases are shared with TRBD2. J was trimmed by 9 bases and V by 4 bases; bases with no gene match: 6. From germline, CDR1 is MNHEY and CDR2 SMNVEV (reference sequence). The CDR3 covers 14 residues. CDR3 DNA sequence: TGTGCCAGCAGTTCTTGGCTAGCGGGAGCTGAGCAGTTCTTC. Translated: CASSSWLAGAEQFF.

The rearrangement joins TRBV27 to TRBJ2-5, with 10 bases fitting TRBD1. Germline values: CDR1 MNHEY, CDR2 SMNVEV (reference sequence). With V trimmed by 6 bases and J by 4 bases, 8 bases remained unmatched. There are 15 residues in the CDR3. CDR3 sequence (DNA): TGTGCCAGCAGACCTGACAGGGGGCTGGGAGAGACCCAGTACTTC. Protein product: CASRPDRGLGETQYF.

The CDR3 nucleotides are TGTGCCAGCAGTTACTCCCGGGACAATGAGCAGTTCTTC. Translation: CASSYSRDNEQFF. The rearrangement joins TRBV6-5 to TRBJ2-1; no clear D. Germline V gives CDR1 MNHEY, CDR2 SVGAGI. The CDR3 covers 13 residues. V shed 0 bases and J shed 5 bases, with 5 bases lying between them.

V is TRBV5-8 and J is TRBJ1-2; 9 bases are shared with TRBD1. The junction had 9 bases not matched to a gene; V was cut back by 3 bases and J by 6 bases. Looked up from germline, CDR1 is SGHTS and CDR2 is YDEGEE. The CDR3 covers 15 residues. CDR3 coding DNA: TGTGCCAGCAGCTCCCCCCGACAGGGGGATCATGGCTACACCTTC. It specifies CASSSPRQGDHGYTF.